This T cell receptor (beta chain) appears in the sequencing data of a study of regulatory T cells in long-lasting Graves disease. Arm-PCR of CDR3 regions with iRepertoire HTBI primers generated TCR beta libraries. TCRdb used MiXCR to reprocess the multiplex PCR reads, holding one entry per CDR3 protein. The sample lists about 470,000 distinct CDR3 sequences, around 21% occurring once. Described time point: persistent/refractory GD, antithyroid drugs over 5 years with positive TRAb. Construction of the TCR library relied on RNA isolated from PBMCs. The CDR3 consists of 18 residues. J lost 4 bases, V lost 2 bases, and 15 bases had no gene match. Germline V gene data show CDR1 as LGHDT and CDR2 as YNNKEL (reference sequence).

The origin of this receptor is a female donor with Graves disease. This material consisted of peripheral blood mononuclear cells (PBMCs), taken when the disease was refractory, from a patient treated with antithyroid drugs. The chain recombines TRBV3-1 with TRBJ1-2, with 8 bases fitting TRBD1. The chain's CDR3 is CASSQRGTGQPRGYGYTF. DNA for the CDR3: TGTGCCAGCAGCCAAAGGGGGACAGGCCAACCCCGCGGCTATGGCTACACCTTC.